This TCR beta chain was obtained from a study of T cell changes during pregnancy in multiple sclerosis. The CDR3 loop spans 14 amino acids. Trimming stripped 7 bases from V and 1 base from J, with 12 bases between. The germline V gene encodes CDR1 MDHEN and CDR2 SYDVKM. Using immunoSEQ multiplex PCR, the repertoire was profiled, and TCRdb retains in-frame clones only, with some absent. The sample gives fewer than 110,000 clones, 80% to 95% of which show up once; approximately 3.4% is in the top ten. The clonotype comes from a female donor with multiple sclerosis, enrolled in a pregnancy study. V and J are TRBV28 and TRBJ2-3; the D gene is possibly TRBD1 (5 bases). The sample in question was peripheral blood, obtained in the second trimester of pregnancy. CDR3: CASTKGIRTDTQYF. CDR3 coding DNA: TGTGCCAGCACAAAGGGGATCCGCACAGATACGCAGTATTTT.